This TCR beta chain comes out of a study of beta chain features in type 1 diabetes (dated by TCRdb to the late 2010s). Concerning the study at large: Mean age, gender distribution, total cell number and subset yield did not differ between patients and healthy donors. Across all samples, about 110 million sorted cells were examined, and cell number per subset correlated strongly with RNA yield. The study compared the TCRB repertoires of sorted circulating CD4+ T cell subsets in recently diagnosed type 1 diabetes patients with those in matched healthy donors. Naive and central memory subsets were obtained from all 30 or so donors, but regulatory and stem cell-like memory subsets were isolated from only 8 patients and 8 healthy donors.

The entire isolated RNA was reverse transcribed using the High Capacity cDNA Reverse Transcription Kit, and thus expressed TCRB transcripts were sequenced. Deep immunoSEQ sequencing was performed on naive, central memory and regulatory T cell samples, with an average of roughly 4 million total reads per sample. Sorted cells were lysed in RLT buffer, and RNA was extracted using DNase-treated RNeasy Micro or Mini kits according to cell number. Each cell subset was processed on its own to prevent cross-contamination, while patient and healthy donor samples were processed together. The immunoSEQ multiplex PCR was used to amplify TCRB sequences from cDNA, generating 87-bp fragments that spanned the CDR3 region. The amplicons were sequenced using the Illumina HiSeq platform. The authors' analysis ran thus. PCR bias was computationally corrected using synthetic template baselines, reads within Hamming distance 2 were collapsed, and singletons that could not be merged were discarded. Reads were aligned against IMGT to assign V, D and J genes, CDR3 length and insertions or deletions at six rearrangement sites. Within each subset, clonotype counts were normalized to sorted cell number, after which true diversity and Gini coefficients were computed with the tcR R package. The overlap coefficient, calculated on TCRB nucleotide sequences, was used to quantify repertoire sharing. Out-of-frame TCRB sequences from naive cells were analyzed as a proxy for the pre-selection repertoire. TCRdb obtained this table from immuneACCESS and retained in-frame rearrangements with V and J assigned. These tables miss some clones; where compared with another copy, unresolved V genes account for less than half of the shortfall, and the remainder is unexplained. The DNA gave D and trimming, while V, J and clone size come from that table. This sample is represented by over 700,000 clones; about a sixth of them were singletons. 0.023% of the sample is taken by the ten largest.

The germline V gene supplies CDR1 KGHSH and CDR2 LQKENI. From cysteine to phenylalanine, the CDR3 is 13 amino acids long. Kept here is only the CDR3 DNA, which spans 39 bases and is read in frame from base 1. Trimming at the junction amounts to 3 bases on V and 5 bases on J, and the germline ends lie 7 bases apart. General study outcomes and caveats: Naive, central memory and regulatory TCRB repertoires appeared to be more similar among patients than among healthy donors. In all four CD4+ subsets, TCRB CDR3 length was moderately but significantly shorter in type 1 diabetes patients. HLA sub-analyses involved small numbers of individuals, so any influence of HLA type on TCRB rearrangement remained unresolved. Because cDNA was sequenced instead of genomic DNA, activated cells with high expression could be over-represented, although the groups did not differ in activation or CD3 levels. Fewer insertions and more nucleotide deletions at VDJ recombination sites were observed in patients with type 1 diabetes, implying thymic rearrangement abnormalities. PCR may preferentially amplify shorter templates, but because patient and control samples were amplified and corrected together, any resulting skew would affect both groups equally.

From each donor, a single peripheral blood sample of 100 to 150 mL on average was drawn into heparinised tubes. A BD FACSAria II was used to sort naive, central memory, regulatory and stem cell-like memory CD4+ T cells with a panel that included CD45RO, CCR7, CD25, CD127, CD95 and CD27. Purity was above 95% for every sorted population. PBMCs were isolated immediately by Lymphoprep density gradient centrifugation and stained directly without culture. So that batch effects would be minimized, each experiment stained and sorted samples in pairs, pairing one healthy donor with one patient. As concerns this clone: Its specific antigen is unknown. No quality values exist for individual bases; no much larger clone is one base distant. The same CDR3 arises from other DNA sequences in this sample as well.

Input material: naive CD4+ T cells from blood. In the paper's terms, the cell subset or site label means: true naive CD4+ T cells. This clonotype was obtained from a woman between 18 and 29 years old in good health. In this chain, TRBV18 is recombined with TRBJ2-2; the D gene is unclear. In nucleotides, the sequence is TGTGCCAGCTCACCGGGCCCAACCGGGGAGCTGTTTTTT. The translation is CASSPGPTGELFF.